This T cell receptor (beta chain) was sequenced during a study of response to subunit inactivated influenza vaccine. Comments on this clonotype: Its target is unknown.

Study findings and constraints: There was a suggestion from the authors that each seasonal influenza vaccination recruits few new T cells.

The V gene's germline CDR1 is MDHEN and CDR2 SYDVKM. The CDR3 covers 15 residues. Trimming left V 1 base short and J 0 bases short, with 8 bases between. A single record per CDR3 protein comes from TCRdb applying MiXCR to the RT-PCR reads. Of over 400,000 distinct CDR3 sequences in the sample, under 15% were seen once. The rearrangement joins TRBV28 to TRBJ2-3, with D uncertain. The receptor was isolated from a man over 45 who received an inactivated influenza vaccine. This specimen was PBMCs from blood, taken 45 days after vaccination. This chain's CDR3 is CASSLLYPSTDTQYF. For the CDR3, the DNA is TGTGCCAGCAGTTTATTATACCCCAGCACAGATACGCAGTATTTT.